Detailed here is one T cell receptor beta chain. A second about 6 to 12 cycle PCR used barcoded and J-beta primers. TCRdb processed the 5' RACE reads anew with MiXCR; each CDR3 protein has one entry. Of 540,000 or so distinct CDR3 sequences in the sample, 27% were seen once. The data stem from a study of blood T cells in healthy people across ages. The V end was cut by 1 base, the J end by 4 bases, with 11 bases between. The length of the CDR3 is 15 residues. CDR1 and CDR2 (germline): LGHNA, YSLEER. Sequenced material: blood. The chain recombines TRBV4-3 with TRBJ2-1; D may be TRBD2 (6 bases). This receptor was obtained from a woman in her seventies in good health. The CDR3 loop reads CASSQGLETYNEQFF. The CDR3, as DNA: TGCGCCAGCAGCCAAGGACTAGAAACTTACAATGAGCAGTTCTTC.